A single sample is the source of the 12 T cell receptor beta chains below, sequenced in a study of cytomegalovirus exposure and HLA in healthy donors. PCR primers comprised 60 Vbeta and 13 Jbeta primers. Sequenced by immunoSEQ multiplex PCR; TCRdb stores in-frame clones only, minus some. The repertoire includes roughly 180,000 clones, about 85% of them detected once, and 1% sits in the top ten. Material: PBMCs. These receptor sequences come from a boy aged 2 to 10 in good health and CMV-seronegative.

Here the CDR3 DNA reads TGTGCCAGCAGCTCGGACAGCTATGGCTACACCTTC. As protein: CASSSDSYGYTF. V and J are TRBV7-9 and TRBJ1-2; a weak D match, TRBD1 (6 bases). Germline CDR1 SEHNR, CDR2 FQNEAQ (reference sequence). Deletions cut 4 bases from V and 4 bases from J, with 7 bases between. The CDR3 is 12 amino acids. Using reference TRBV7-9 and TRBJ1-2 for the parts outside the CDR3, the full variable domain is DTGVSQNPRHKITKRGQNVTFRCDPISEHNRLYWYRQTLGQGPEFLTYFQNEAQLEKSRLLSDRFSAERPKGSFSTLEIQRTEQGDSAMYLCASSSDSYGYTFGSGTRLTVV.

The DNA for the CDR3 is TGTGCCAGCAGTGAATTCAGGGATCCCTATGGCTACACCTTC. This encodes CASSEFRDPYGYTF. V usage is TRBV6-1 and J usage is TRBJ1-2; weak D call: TRBD1 (5 bases). Germline V gives CDR1 MNHNS, CDR2 SASEGT. V lost 2 bases to trimming and J lost 4 bases, with 11 bases between them. The CDR3 contains 14 residues.

CDR3 coding DNA: TGTGCCAGCAGCTTACGGGGTAGCGGGGGGGCTGGTGAGCAGTTCTTC. Protein product: CASSLRGSGGAGEQFF. V is TRBV11-2 and J is TRBJ2-1; 11 bases match TRBD2. The V segment lost 2 bases and the J segment 9 bases; nucleotides outside the gene matches: 9. The CDR3 runs 16 residues. Germline loops: CDR1 SGHAT, CDR2 FQNNGV.

The chain links TRBV13 to TRBJ2-5, with D hard to call. The V end lost 2 bases, the J end lost 4 bases, and 5 bases lay between the germline ends. The CDR3 contains 12 residues. The germline V gene has CDR1 PRHDT and CDR2 FYEKMQ (reference sequence). CDR3 region: CASSLLGETQYF. As DNA, the CDR3 is TGTGCCAGCAGCTTACTAGGAGAGACCCAGTACTTC.

This clone has a single count. The germline gene is not matched at one end of the junction; a read error may be the cause. V gene TRBV6-1 combines with J gene TRBJ1-6, with TRBD1 as a possible D gene (6 bases). Germline V gene sequence: CDR1 MNHNS, CDR2 SASEGT. The CDR3 is made up of 13 amino acids. The CDR3 is CARGGDYNSPLHF. The DNA for the CDR3 is TGCGCGAGGGGGGGCGACTATAATTCACCCCTCCACTTT.

The rearrangement uses TRBV30 and TRBJ1-1; D is uncertain. CDR3 length: 13 residues. Germline CDR1 GTSNPN, CDR2 SVGIG (reference sequence). Trimming pared 2 bases from V and 1 base from J, leaving 8 bases between. Here the CDR3 DNA reads TGTGCCTGGAGTCATGGGAGGAACACTGAAGCTTTCTTT. Translating it yields CAWSHGRNTEAFF.

The table lists this clone with a count of one. This chain joins TRBV7-9 and TRBJ1-4; D is undetermined. Per the germline V gene, CDR1 is SEHNR and CDR2 is FQNEAQ (reference sequence). Between the trimmed V and J ends, which lost 1 base and 3 bases, there was a span of 12 bases. CDR3 length equals 16 residues. The CDR3 DNA reads as TGTGCCAGCAGCTTAGTTTTGGCGGGTGCTAATGAAAAACTGTTTTTT. It is translated as CASSLVLAGANEKLFF.

This clone has more than one count but fewer than ten. CDR3 bases: TGCGCCAGCAGCCCCTCGAGCGGGGGCGGAGGCACCGGGGAGCTGTTTTTT. It translates to CASSPSSGGGGTGELFF. The chain joins TRBV5-1 to TRBJ2-2, with 8 bases identical to TRBD2. CDR3 length: 17 amino acids. After removal of 4 bases from V and 4 bases from J, the junction contained 12 bases not matched to a gene. Germline lookup yields CDR1 SGHRS and CDR2 YFSETQ. Complete variable domain (other parts from reference TRBV5-1 and TRBJ2-2): KAGVTQTPRYLIKTRGQQVTLSCSPISGHRSVSWYQQTPGQGLQFLFEYFSETQRNKGNFPGRFSGRQFSNSRSEMNVSTLELGDSALYLCASSPSSGGGGTGELFFGEGSRLTVL.

The chain recombines TRBV28 with TRBJ2-5; D remains unclear. The CDR3 spans 14 residues. Germline values: CDR1 MDHEN, CDR2 SYDVKM. Trimming took 2 bases from V and 2 from J, leaving 9 bases between them. In DNA form, the CDR3 reads TGTGCCAGCAGTTTAATCGAACTACAAGAGACCCAGTACTTC. Translating it yields CASSLIELQETQYF.

V and J are TRBV2 and TRBJ2-3; a possible D gene is TRBD2 (6 bases). CDR1 and CDR2 (germline): SNHLY, FYNNEI. The CDR3 sequence is 14 residues long. V lost 10 bases, J lost 2 bases, and 16 bases lay in between. The CDR3 spells CATTVLAPTDTQYF. DNA of the CDR3: TGTGCCACCACTGTACTAGCCCCCACAGATACGCAGTATTTT.

The chain is built from TRBV5-1 and TRBJ2-1, with D possibly TRBD2 on 6 matching bases. CDR1 SGHRS and CDR2 YFSETQ come from the germline V gene. The CDR3 is 14 amino acids. V was shortened by 4 bases and J by 7 bases, with 15 bases between the two germline ends. DNA of the CDR3: TGCGCCAGCAGCCCCGCCGGGGGAAGGAATGAGCAGTTCTTC. Its translation is CASSPAGGRNEQFF.

The rearrangement uses TRBV9 and TRBJ2-1; 11 positions match TRBD2. V lost 5 bases, J lost 6 bases, and 7 bases stayed unmatched. This CDR3 region has 15 residues. Germline V CDR1 and CDR2: SGDLS, YYNGEE. CDR3 in DNA: TGTGCCAGCAGTTTTGGACTAGCGGGCCCCAATGAGCAGTTCTTC. This gives the protein CASSFGLAGPNEQFF.